Each of the 14 T cell receptor beta chains below was sequenced from the same sample in a study of blood T cell repertoires in COVID-19 (TCRdb year 2020). Libraries were made using the immunoSEQ multiplex PCR assay. As stored in TCRdb, this immuneACCESS dataset retains in-frame rearrangements with V and J assigned. A fraction of the clones does not appear; measured against another copy, unresolved V genes explain less than half of the discrepancy, and the remainder lacks a known reason. The sample yields 200,000 to 250,000 clones; approximately 90% were counted once. Over 0.85% of the sample lies in the top ten. Sequencing was performed on PBMCs or T cells enriched from blood (not recorded which). Receptors originate from a man in his forties or fifties who had been exposed to COVID-19.

The chain combines TRBV19 with TRBJ1-1; no clear D. Looked up from germline, CDR1 is LNHDA and CDR2 is SQIVND (reference sequence). The CDR3 runs 15 residues. The germline V and J ends were trimmed by 3 bases and 6 bases, with 17 bases remaining between them. The CDR3 coding sequence is TGTGCCAGTAGTATTGAGAGCAGTTCCGGAGCTGAAGCTTTCTTT. It is translated as CASSIESSSGAEAFF. The full variable domain, with the rest looked up from reference TRBV19 and TRBJ1-1, is DGGITQSPKYLFRKEGQNVTLSCEQNLNHDAMYWYRQDPGQGLRLIYYSQIVNDFQKGDIAEGYSVSREKKESFPLTVTSAQKNPTAFYLCASSIESSSGAEAFFGQGTRLTVV.

The rearrangement joins TRBV3-1 (or the pseudogene TRBV3-2) to TRBJ2-1, with 10 bases fitting TRBD2. Trimming cost V 3 bases and J 7 bases; bases outside gene matches: 9. CDR3 length: 16 residues. Germline V gene lookup returns CDR1 LGHDT and CDR2 YNNKEL (reference sequence). The CDR3 protein is CASSHYSGRLGNEQFF. The CDR3 DNA reads as TGTGCCAGCAGCCACTATAGCGGGAGGCTAGGAAATGAGCAGTTCTTC.

This rearrangement joins TRBV5-1 to TRBJ1-1; 10 bases map to TRBD1. The CDR3 runs to 16 residues. Trimming removed 1 base from V and 4 bases from J; junction bases left unmatched: 7. The germline gives CDR1 SGHRS, CDR2 YFSETQ. Here the CDR3 reads CASSLYGDRGSTEAFF. The CDR3 DNA follows: TGCGCCAGCAGCTTGTATGGGGACAGGGGAAGCACTGAAGCTTTCTTT.

The V and J genes are TRBV29-1 and TRBJ1-1; 9 nucleotides align to TRBD1. V trimming: 6 bases; J trimming: 7 bases; junction bases outside the gene matches: 9. Germline CDR1 SQVTM, CDR2 ANQGSEA. This CDR3 contains 13 residues. The CDR3 is CSVMTGGRNEAFF. The CDR3 DNA reads as TGCAGCGTAATGACAGGGGGGAGGAATGAAGCTTTCTTT. The entire variable domain, with the rest obtained from reference TRBV29-1 and TRBJ1-1, is as follows: SAVISQKPSRDICQRGTSLTIQCQVDSQVTMMFWYRQQPGQSLTLIATANQGSEATYESGFVIDKFPISRPNLTFSTLTVSNMSPEDSSIYLCSVMTGGRNEAFFGQGTRLTVV.

The chain links TRBV28 to TRBJ1-5; tentative D call: TRBD1 (6 bases). The CDR3 runs to 12 residues. Germline V gene sequence: CDR1 MDHEN, CDR2 SYDVKM. V lost 4 bases to trimming and J lost 9 bases, with 10 bases between them. The CDR3 nucleotides read TGTGCCAGCAGTTCCCAGGGGTTGCCCCAGCATTTT. Amino acid sequence: CASSSQGLPQHF.

The chain employs TRBV5-8 and TRBJ2-5, with D possibly TRBD2 on 7 matching bases. CDR1 and CDR2 (germline): SGHTS, YDEGEE. Trimming removed 4 bases at V and 5 bases at J, with 18 bases between. The CDR3 loop spans 15 amino acids. CDR3 in DNA: TGTGCCAGCAGCCCTGAATGGGGGGGCTTGGAGACCCAGTACTTC. Translating gives CASSPEWGGLETQYF.

This chain uses TRBV6-1 with TRBJ1-5; tentatively, D is TRBD1 (6 bases). The V and J ends lost 2 bases and 7 bases respectively, with 15 bases between them. There are 15 residues in the CDR3. Germline lookup yields CDR1 MNHNS and CDR2 SASEGT. CDR3: CASSETQGLGQPQHF. Here the CDR3 DNA reads TGTGCCAGCAGTGAAACACAGGGTTTAGGCCAGCCCCAGCATTTT.

V gene TRBV12-3 or TRBV12-4 combines with J gene TRBJ1-2, with 8 positions matching TRBD1. The CDR3 spans 13 residues. Trimming at V came to 6 bases and at J to 7 bases, leaving 7 bases not matched to a gene. The CDR3 spells CASSMDRVSGYTF. CDR3 in DNA: TGTGCCAGCAGCATGGACAGGGTTTCTGGCTACACCTTC.

With regard to this clone: An end of the junction differs from the germline gene, which may be a read error. The chain couples TRBV6-5 to TRBJ2-1, with 14 bases lining up with TRBD2. CDR1 MNHEY and CDR2 SVGAGI come from the germline V gene. The CDR3 is made up of 15 amino acids. The CDR3 protein is CASSYLTSGRAEYIF. For the CDR3, the DNA is TGTGCCAGCAGTTACTTGACTAGCGGGAGGGCCGAATATATCTTC.

Here the CDR3 reads CASSPGQVLTQYF. For the CDR3, the DNA is TGTGCCAGCAGCCCGGGACAGGTTCTTACCCAGTACTTC. The chain links TRBV7-3 to TRBJ2-5; 8 positions match TRBD1. The CDR3 is 13 amino acids. With V trimmed by 5 bases and J by 8 bases, 7 bases remained unmatched. Per the germline V gene, CDR1 is SGHTA and CDR2 is FQGTGA.

This chain uses TRBV27 with TRBJ1-5; tentative D call: TRBD1 (6 bases). Trimming stripped 5 bases from V and 7 bases from J, with 15 bases between. In germline, CDR1 is MNHEY, CDR2 SMNVEV (reference sequence). This CDR3 has 14 amino acids. The CDR3 coding sequence is TGTGCCAGCAGTCAAATTTCAGGGGACCAGCCCCAGCATTTT. Protein product: CASSQISGDQPQHF.

The V gene is TRBV6-2 or TRBV6-3, the J gene TRBJ2-7, with D maybe TRBD2 (7 bases). CDR3 length: 17 residues. Trimming removed 6 bases from V and 2 bases from J, with 23 bases in between. Germline V gene data show CDR1 as MNHEY and CDR2 as SVGEGT. CDR3 nucleotides: TGTGCCAGCAGCCCTAGAGGTTCGGGGGGCGCGACCTACGAGCAGTACGTC. Translation gives CASSPRGSGGATYEQYV.

The chain employs TRBV7-2 and TRBJ1-1; D not certain. This CDR3 has 13 residues. Trimming took 5 bases from V and 6 from J, leaving 13 bases between them. Germline V gives CDR1 SGHTA, CDR2 FQGNSA. The CDR3, as DNA: TGTGCCAGCAGCCCGGGGAGGAGACCTGAAGCTTTCTTT. It encodes CASSPGRRPEAFF. Filled out from reference TRBV7-2 and TRBJ1-1, the complete variable domain reads GAGVSQSPSNKVTEKGKDVELRCDPISGHTALYWYRQSLGQGLEFLIYFQGNSAPDKSGLPSDRFSAERTGGSVSTLTIQRTQQEDSAVYLCASSPGRRPEAFFGQGTRLTVV.

CDR3: CASSKDWDQPQHF. CDR3 nucleotide sequence: TGTGCCAGCTCAAAGGACTGGGATCAGCCCCAGCATTTT. This chain connects TRBV18 to TRBJ1-5, with D hard to call. The CDR3 is made up of 13 amino acids. V was clipped by 5 bases and J by 5 bases, with 10 bases between them. Germline V gene sequence: CDR1 KGHSH, CDR2 LQKENI.